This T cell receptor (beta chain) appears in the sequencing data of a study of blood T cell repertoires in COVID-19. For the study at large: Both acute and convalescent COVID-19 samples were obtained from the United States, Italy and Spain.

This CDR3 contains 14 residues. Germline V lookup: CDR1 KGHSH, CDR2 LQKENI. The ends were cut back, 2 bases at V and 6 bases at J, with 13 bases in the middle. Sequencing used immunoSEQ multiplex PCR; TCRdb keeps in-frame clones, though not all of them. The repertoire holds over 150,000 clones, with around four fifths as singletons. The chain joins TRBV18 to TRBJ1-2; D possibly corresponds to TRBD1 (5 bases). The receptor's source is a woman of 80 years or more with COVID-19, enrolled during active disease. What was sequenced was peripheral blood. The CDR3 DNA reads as TGTGCCAGCTCACCAATCGGACGGGGGGATGGCTACACCTTC. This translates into CASSPIGRGDGYTF.